This TCR beta chain was captured by sequencing in a study of CD8 T cells in Susac syndrome. Study background: Patients with Susac syndrome were therapy-naive, on corticosteroids, or on intravenous immunoglobulin alone at blood draw.

With random hexamers, roughly 0.45 to 1 ug RNA was reverse transcribed. TCRdb analysed the immunoSEQ multiplex PCR reads with MiXCR anew, one entry per CDR3 protein. Altogether 67,000 or so distinct CDR3 sequences are present, just over 90% being singletons, with the ten largest covering about 0.14%. Germline V gene data show CDR1 as SGHNT and CDR2 as YYREEE (reference sequence). The V end lost 1 base, the J end lost 0 bases, and 11 bases lay between the germline ends. The CDR3 extends over 17 amino acids. This clonotype originated in a human donor with Susac syndrome. V is TRBV5-4 and J is TRBJ2-6; perhaps TRBD1 as D (5 bases). The sequencing sample was made of CD4+ T cells from PBMCs. CDR3 amino acids: CASSLLQDVSGANVLTF. Written as DNA, the CDR3 is TGTGCCAGCAGCTTGCTACAGGACGTCTCTGGGGCCAACGTCCTGACTTTC.